This T cell receptor beta chain emerged from a study of T cell responses to AZD1222 COVID-19 vaccine. Assay: immunoSEQ multiplex PCR; the TCRdb copy retains only in-frame clones and omits some. The sample consists of 100,000 to 150,000 clones, around nine tenths of them appearing once. The source was peripheral blood, collected on day 0 of AZD1222 vaccination. The source is an adult in good health.

CDR3 sequence reads: CATSRDKGGGYEQYF. The CDR3 DNA follows: TGTGCCACCAGCAGAGATAAGGGCGGGGGCTACGAGCAGTACTTC. The chain is built from TRBV15 and TRBJ2-7, with 7 bases aligning to TRBD2. Germline CDR1 reads LNHNV; CDR2 reads YYDKDF (reference sequence). The CDR3 consists of 15 residues. Unmatched junction bases numbered 5, after V lost 0 bases and J lost 3 bases.